This T cell receptor beta chain was sequenced during a study of shared clonotypes between healthy human individuals. As to this clone: The antigen remains undetermined.

The table came from immunoSEQ multiplex PCR; TCRdb's copy has only in-frame clones and leaves some out. This table has about 530,000 clones, about 75% appearing once. General observations from the study: Read depth was anticipated to influence clonotype sharing among donors.

This CDR3 is 16 amino acids long. The V gene end was trimmed by 2 bases and the J gene end by 6 bases; junction bases not matched to a gene: 8. Germline V gene lookup returns CDR1 SGHTA and CDR2 FQGNSA. The donor cohort consisted entirely of Caucasian adults residing in Nashville, Tennessee. The clonotype was recovered from a woman aged 40 to 49 in good health. Some clones in this sample may be carry-over from other donors' samples. Sequencing used PBMCs. This chain connects TRBV7-2 to TRBJ2-2; 8 bases map to TRBD2. The CDR3 protein is CASSLFARTSPGELFF. The CDR3 DNA follows: TGTGCCAGCAGCTTATTCGCCCGGACTAGCCCCGGGGAGCTGTTTTTT.